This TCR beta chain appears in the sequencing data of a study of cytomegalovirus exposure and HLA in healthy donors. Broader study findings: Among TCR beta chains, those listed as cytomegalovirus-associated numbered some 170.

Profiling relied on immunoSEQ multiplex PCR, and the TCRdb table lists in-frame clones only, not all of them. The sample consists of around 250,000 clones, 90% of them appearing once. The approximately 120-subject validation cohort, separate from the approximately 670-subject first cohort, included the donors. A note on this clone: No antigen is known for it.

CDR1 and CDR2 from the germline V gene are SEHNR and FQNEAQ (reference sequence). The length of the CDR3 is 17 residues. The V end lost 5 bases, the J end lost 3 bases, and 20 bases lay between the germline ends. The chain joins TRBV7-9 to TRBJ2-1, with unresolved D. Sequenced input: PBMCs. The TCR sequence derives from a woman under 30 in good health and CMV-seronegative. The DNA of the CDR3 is TGTGCCAGCAGCCGTCCTGTGGGCAACCCTGGCTACAATGAGCAGTTCTTC. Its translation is CASSRPVGNPGYNEQFF. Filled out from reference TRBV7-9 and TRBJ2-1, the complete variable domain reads DTGVSQNPRHKITKRGQNVTFRCDPISEHNRLYWYRQTLGQGPEFLTYFQNEAQLEKSRLLSDRFSAERPKGSFSTLEIQRTEQGDSAMYLCASSRPVGNPGYNEQFFGPGTRLTVL.